A single sample is the source of the 5 T cell receptor beta chains below, sequenced in a study of persistence of HIV-infected CD4 T cells. An overlapping HIV-1 Gag peptide pool stimulated these cells at 0.95 to 1 ug/peptide/mL. Sorted nonresponding memory CD4+ T cells were CD40L-negative, CD69-negative, CD45RO-high. Sequencing used immunoSEQ version 4 in survey mode. Here immunoSEQ multiplex PCR was the method, and the copy in TCRdb shows in-frame clones only, minus some. The sample holds about 36,000 clones; 82% are singletons and the top ten take around 1%. Their antigens are not known. The sample here was cultured CD4+ T cells from PBMCs, taken from a patient who received antiretroviral therapy. These receptors came from an adult with HIV. The donor label of this sample is uncertain.

The rearrangement joins TRBV30 to TRBJ1-4; D is uncertain. V shed 0 bases and J shed 8 bases, with 4 bases lying between them. Germline CDR1 is GTSNPN and CDR2 is SVGIG (reference sequence). The CDR3 is 11 amino acids. For the CDR3, the DNA is TGTGCCTGGAGTGTAACCGAAAAACTGTTTTTT. It encodes CAWSVTEKLFF.

This clone was seen more than once but under ten times. The chain couples TRBV6-4 to TRBJ2-1; 9 bases agree with TRBD1. The germline gives CDR1 MRHNA, CDR2 SNTAGT. The CDR3 runs to 15 residues. V dropped 3 bases and J dropped 1; count of bases not matched to a gene: 1. The CDR3 region is CASSETGGSYNEQFF. The DNA for the CDR3 is TGTGCCAGCAGTGAGACAGGGGGATCCTACAATGAGCAGTTCTTC.

The genes are TRBV30 and TRBJ1-1; weak D call: TRBD1 (6 bases). Trimming pared 8 bases from V and 3 bases from J, leaving 13 bases between. This CDR3 spans 12 amino acids. The germline gives CDR1 GTSNPN, CDR2 SVGIG (reference sequence). The CDR3 spells CAGGGLYTEAFF. The CDR3 nucleotides read TGTGCCGGAGGGGGTTTGTACACTGAAGCTTTCTTT.

This rearrangement joins TRBV5-8 to TRBJ2-3, with D hard to call. This CDR3 has 11 residues. V was clipped by 0 bases and J by 5 bases, with 1 base between them. CDR1 and CDR2 (germline): SGHTS, YDEGEE. In DNA, the CDR3 is TGTGCCAGCAGCTTGGTAGATACGCAGTATTTT. The encoded protein is CASSLVDTQYF. Filled out from reference TRBV5-8 and TRBJ2-3, the complete variable domain reads EAGVTQSPTHLIKTRGQQATLRCSPISGHTSVYWYQQALGLGLQFLLWYDEGEERNRGNFPPRFSGRQFPNYSSELNVNALELEDSALYLCASSLVDTQYFGPGTRLTVL.

V and J are TRBV29-1 and TRBJ1-5; possible D gene TRBD1, 5 bases. V lost 7 bases and J lost 5, with 15 bases in between. The germline V gene encodes CDR1 SQVTM and CDR2 ANQGSEA. This CDR3 is built from 13 residues. CDR3 protein: CSAQGLGDQPQHF. In nucleotides, the CDR3 is TGCAGCGCCCAGGGTTTGGGGGATCAGCCCCAGCATTTT.